This is a list of T cell receptor beta chains from one sample in a study of T cell clonotyping in hematopoietic cell transplantation. TCRdb's table, derived via immunoSEQ multiplex PCR, lists solely in-frame clones and lacks some. The table records about 15,000 clones, around 71% of them present only once. Sample: peripheral blood mononuclear cells. The receptors stem from an older woman in good health. Some clones in this sample may be carry-over from other donors' samples. Both conserved end residues are part of each CDR3. The D gene is left open where the match is weak. Some rows have no size entry. The others give once, few or many, or a class for an expanded clone.

v_gene	abundance	j_gene	d_gene	CDR3aa	CDR3nt
TRBV7-3	.	TRBJ2-5	TRBD2	CASSPVGGFVEETQYF	TGTGCCAGCAGCCCCGTGGGGGGGTTTGTAGAAGAGACCCAGTACTTC
TRBV7-6	.	TRBJ2-1	.	CASSRLTGRGPLNEQFF	TGTGCCAGCAGCCGGCTCACCGGGCGGGGGCCCCTCAATGAGCAGTTCTTC
TRBV27	.	TRBJ2-7	.	CASSGQGSSYEQYF	TGTGCCAGCAGTGGCCAGGGATCCTCCTACGAGCAGTACTTC
TRBV6-1	.	TRBJ2-7	.	CATLAGQTYEQYF	TGTGCCACCCTCGCGGGACAGACATACGAGCAGTACTTC
TRBV28	.	TRBJ1-2	.	CASTARYGYTF	TGTGCCAGCACTGCTCGCTATGGCTACACCTTC
TRBV30	.	TRBJ1-1	.	CAWRAQGRTEAFF	TGTGCCTGGAGAGCGCAAGGGAGGACTGAAGCTTTCTTT
TRBV28	few	TRBJ1-5	.	CASSPPNRVRSRQPQHF	TGTGCCAGCAGCCCTCCAAACAGGGTGCGGTCTCGTCAGCCCCAGCATTTT
TRBV9	.	TRBJ2-7	TRBD2	CASSEAVLAGGPGEQYF	TGTGCCAGCAGCGAGGCGGTTCTAGCGGGAGGGCCGGGCGAGCAGTACTTC
TRBV6-1	.	TRBJ2-2	.	CASRTGHHTGELFF	TGTGCCAGCAGGACGGGACACCACACCGGGGAGCTGTTTTTT
TRBV4-3	.	TRBJ2-6	.	CASSPGTSSGANVLTF	TGCGCCAGCAGCCCCGGGACCTCCTCTGGGGCCAACGTCCTGACTTTC
TRBV5-1	.	TRBJ1-1	.	CASSFGRTVTEAFF	TGCGCCAGCAGTTTTGGACGGACGGTGACTGAAGCTTTCTTT
TRBV29-1	.	TRBJ1-1	.	CSVVEIGHTEAFF	TGCAGCGTTGTTGAGATTGGGCACACTGAAGCTTTCTTT
TRBV7-2	.	TRBJ2-7	.	CASSLARGTEQYF	TGTGCCAGCAGCTTAGCGCGAGGGACCGAGCAGTACTTC
TRBV9	.	TRBJ1-3	.	CASSVGHGSGNTIYF	TGTGCCAGCAGCGTAGGCCACGGCAGTGGAAACACCATATATTTT
TRBV5-8	.	TRBJ1-4	.	CASSFQGHEKLFF	TGTGCCAGCAGCTTTCAGGGGCACGAAAAACTGTTTTTT
TRBV6-5	.	TRBJ1-3	TRBD1	CASRRTGGRDTIYF	TGTGCCAGCAGGAGGACAGGGGGCAGAGACACCATATATTTT
TRBV27	.	TRBJ2-1	.	CASTMGSAGMRPYNEQFF	TGTGCCAGCACTATGGGTTCGGCAGGCATGCGTCCTTACAATGAGCAGTTCTTC
TRBV25-1	.	TRBJ2-7	TRBD1	CASSGNRGSYEQYF	TGTGCCAGCAGTGGGAACAGGGGATCCTACGAGCAGTACTTC
TRBV4-3	.	TRBJ1-2	.	CASSQDRPGAWGPIYGYTF	TGCGCCAGCAGCCAAGACCGACCCGGGGCCTGGGGCCCCATCTATGGCTACACCTTC
TRBV7-2	.	TRBJ1-3	TRBD1	CASSPRTGRSGNTIYF	TGTGCCAGCAGCCCCCGGACAGGCCGCTCTGGAAACACCATATATTTT
TRBV13	.	TRBJ2-1	TRBD2	CASSLSEIQTSGVNNEQFF	TGTGCCAGCAGCTTATCCGAGATACAGACTAGCGGAGTAAACAATGAGCAGTTCTTC
TRBV11-3	few	TRBJ1-1	.	CASSLPGAGTEAFF	TGTGCCAGCAGCTTACCGGGGGCAGGCACTGAAGCTTTCTTT
TRBV29-1	.	TRBJ1-5	.	CSATVGGQPQHF	TGCAGCGCCACCGTGGGGGGTCAGCCCCAGCATTTT
TRBV27	.	TRBJ2-5	.	CASSRNSRIGETQYF	TGTGCCAGCAGTCGGAACTCCCGGATAGGAGAGACCCAGTACTTC
TRBV25-1	.	TRBJ2-7	.	CASSDGQFYEQYF	TGTGCCAGCAGTGATGGACAGTTCTACGAGCAGTACTTC
TRBV2	.	TRBJ2-1	TRBD2	CASSVSGGANEQFF	TGTGCCAGCAGTGTTAGCGGGGGGGCCAATGAGCAGTTCTTC
TRBV27	.	TRBJ2-7	.	CASSQGTGVYEQYF	TGTGCCAGCAGCCAGGGGACGGGAGTTTACGAGCAGTACTTC
TRBV4-3	.	TRBJ1-6	.	CASSQDYYLESPLHF	TGCGCCAGCAGCCAAGATTATTACTTGGAATCACCCCTCCACTTT
TRBV9	.	TRBJ1-1	.	CASSVDHFMNTEAFF	TGTGCCAGCAGCGTGGACCACTTTATGAACACTGAAGCTTTCTTT
TRBV4-2	.	TRBJ2-2	TRBD2	CASSQDRASGTGELFF	TGTGCCAGCAGCCAAGATAGGGCTAGCGGCACCGGGGAGCTGTTTTTT
TRBV28	.	TRBJ2-1	.	CASSLSAPSYNEQFF	TGTGCCAGCAGTTTATCGGCGCCCTCCTACAATGAGCAGTTCTTC
TRBV9	.	TRBJ1-3	.	CASSVEYHPGTGNTIYF	TGTGCCAGCAGCGTAGAGTATCATCCTGGGACTGGAAACACCATATATTTT
TRBV5-1	.	TRBJ2-7	.	CARKDGPFYEQYF	TGCGCCAGAAAAGACGGGCCGTTCTACGAGCAGTACTTC
TRBV28	.	TRBJ2-7	.	CASRVAQSYEQYF	TGTGCCAGCAGAGTAGCGCAATCCTACGAGCAGTACTTC
TRBV7-3	.	TRBJ2-2	TRBD2	CASSRPTSGDTSSTGELFF	TGTGCCAGCAGCAGACCGACTAGCGGGGATACCTCGAGCACCGGGGAGCTGTTTTTT
TRBV5-1	few	TRBJ2-1	.	CASSLASDYNEQFF	TGCGCCAGCAGCTTGGCCTCCGACTACAATGAGCAGTTCTTC
TRBV6-6	.	TRBJ1-6	TRBD1	CASSPGQNYNSPLHF	TGTGCCAGCAGTCCGGGACAGAACTATAATTCACCCCTCCACTTT
TRBV25-1	.	TRBJ2-7	.	CASRKPQGNEQYF	TGTGCCAGCAGAAAGCCTCAGGGAAACGAGCAGTACTTC
TRBV29-1	few	TRBJ2-3	TRBD1	CSIEGQGYTDTQYF	TGCAGCATCGAGGGACAGGGATACACAGATACGCAGTATTTT
TRBV25-1	.	TRBJ2-7	.	CASRPAGSYEQYF	TGTGCCAGCAGGCCGGCGGGGTCTTACGAGCAGTACTTC
TRBV11-1	.	TRBJ1-1	.	CASSLDGANRGAFF	TGTGCCAGCAGCCTCGACGGGGCCAACCGTGGTGCTTTCTTT
TRBV19	.	TRBJ2-7	.	CASSKQGTGYEQYF	TGTGCCAGTAGTAAACAGGGGACTGGCTACGAGCAGTACTTC
TRBV7-6	.	TRBJ2-3	.	CASSPRTADTQYF	TGTGCCAGCAGCCCTCGAACGGCAGATACGCAGTATTTT
TRBV7-2	.	TRBJ1-1	.	CASSPLESGAFF	TGTGCCAGCAGCCCACTAGAGTCTGGAGCTTTCTTT
TRBV4-3	.	TRBJ1-6	.	CASSQDGGGSSPLHF	TGCGCCAGCAGCCAAGACGGTGGAGGGAGTTCACCCCTCCACTTT
TRBV7-2	.	TRBJ2-7	TRBD1	CASSHGTGGIYEQYF	TGTGCCAGCAGCCACGGGACAGGGGGAATCTACGAGCAGTACTTC
TRBV6-4	.	TRBJ1-1	.	CASRDTGNTEAFF	TGTGCCAGCAGGGACACAGGCAACACTGAAGCTTTCTTT
TRBV28	once	TRBJ1-2	.	CASSSGGYYGYTF	TGTGCCAGCAGTTCTGGGGGCTATTATGGCTACACCTTC
TRBV29-1	.	TRBJ2-1	.	CSVEESRLGPADEQFF	TGCAGCGTTGAAGAAAGCAGACTTGGGCCCGCCGATGAGCAGTTCTTC
TRBV13	.	TRBJ2-5	TRBD1	CASSPRTGRETQYF	TGTGCCAGCAGTCCTCGGACAGGGAGGGAGACCCAGTACTTC
TRBV14	.	TRBJ2-3	TRBD2	CASSQIAGGVTDTQYF	TGTGCCAGCAGCCAAATAGCGGGGGGAGTCACAGATACGCAGTATTTT
TRBV2	.	TRBJ1-3	.	CASSEQGVVNSGNTIYF	TGTGCCAGCAGTGAGCAAGGGGTTGTGAACTCTGGAAACACCATATATTTT
TRBV7-9	.	TRBJ2-1	TRBD2	CASSWGLAGGREQFF	TGTGCCAGCAGCTGGGGACTAGCGGGAGGACGTGAGCAGTTCTTC
TRBV19	few	TRBJ2-7	TRBD1	CASSMQGGQGRQYF	TGTGCCAGTAGTATGCAAGGCGGACAGGGCAGACAGTACTTC
TRBV4-1	.	TRBJ2-7	.	CASSQVAEGPYEQYF	TGCGCCAGCAGCCAAGTGGCAGAGGGGCCCTACGAGCAGTACTTC
TRBV7-9	.	TRBJ1-2	TRBD1	CASSSGQGAQYGYTF	TGTGCCAGCAGCTCGGGACAGGGGGCTCAGTATGGCTACACCTTC
TRBV6-5	.	TRBJ1-1	TRBD1	CASLRQGSTEAFF	TGTGCCAGCCTAAGACAGGGATCCACTGAAGCTTTCTTT
TRBV6-1	.	TRBJ1-2	.	CASSEVGRRGGNGYTF	TGTGCCAGCAGTGAAGTAGGCCGCAGGGGAGGGAATGGCTACACCTTC